The 32 T cell receptor beta chains presented below share a single source sample, sequenced in a study of T-cell memory formation after mild COVID-19 (dated by TCRdb to the early 2020s). Library preparation was by 5' RACE. The sequencing machine was an Illumina NovaSeq 6000. TCRdb reanalyzed the raw reads on its own, using fastp at Q25 for trimming and MiXCR for clone calling, and kept in-frame beta chains. Here each entry gathers all rows of one CDR3 protein and keeps the most common genes and DNA. Across this sample there are hundreds of thousands of distinct CDR3 sequences, with approximately 20% seen only once. The ten most abundant clones make up 8.4% of the sample. The sample taken for sequencing was PBMCs or a T cell subset sorted from them (not recorded which). These receptors were obtained from an adult woman who had mild COVID-19 (a few samples of this study predate the infection). The sample titles of this study are shuffled in the database, so cell type and time point are left out; the donor was told from shared clones.

This chain uses TRBV2 with TRBJ2-1; a possible D gene is TRBD1 (6 bases). V lost 2 bases and J 0 bases, leaving 14 bases between the germline ends. Germline CDR1 SNHLY, CDR2 FYNNEI. There are 17 residues in the CDR3. CDR3 sequence reads: CASSEYKTGPSYNEQFF. DNA of the CDR3: TGTGCCAGCAGTGAATACAAAACAGGGCCCTCCTACAATGAGCAGTTCTTC.

J is TRBJ2-5 and V is TRBV12-3 or TRBV12-4; 13 bases line up with TRBD2. Trimming took 6 bases from V and 5 from J; bases not matched to a gene: 6. This CDR3 is built from 15 residues. The CDR3 here is CASSRGLAGIETQYF. The DNA for the CDR3 is TGTGCCAGCAGCCGGGGACTAGCGGGAATCGAGACCCAGTACTTC.

This chain's CDR3 is CASSQAPLAGTSTDTQYF. CDR3 bases: TGTGCCAGCAGCCAAGCCCCCCTAGCGGGAACAAGCACAGATACGCAGTATTTT. J is TRBJ2-3 and V is TRBV4-2; TRBD2 aligns across 9 bases. V shed 1 base and J 0 bases; nucleotides not matched to a gene: 8. This CDR3 is built from 18 residues. Germline CDR1 reads LGHNA; CDR2 reads YNFKEQ.

In this sample, this clonotype turned up many times. The J gene is TRBJ2-2, the V gene TRBV6-5; 11 nucleotides align to TRBD1. CDR3 length: 15 residues. Per the germline V gene, CDR1 is MNHEY and CDR2 is SVGAGI. With 4 bases clipped from V and 6 bases from J, the junction kept 4 bases outside the gene matches. The CDR3 coding sequence is TGTGCCAGCAGTTCGGACAGGGGGCGATCCGGGGAGCTGTTTTTT. It yields the protein CASSSDRGRSGELFF.

The chain employs TRBV18 and TRBJ2-2; 8 nucleotides line up with TRBD1. The CDR3 extends over 17 amino acids. Per the germline V gene, CDR1 is KGHSH and CDR2 is LQKENI. Trimming removed 2 bases from V and 3 bases from J; junction bases left unmatched: 8. CDR3 sequence reads: CASSPGAQGAYTGELFF. The DNA for the CDR3 is TGTGCCAGCTCACCAGGCGCCCAGGGGGCTTACACCGGGGAGCTGTTTTTT.

This clonotype has just a few counts. The rearrangement uses TRBV12-3 or TRBV12-4 and TRBJ1-1; maybe TRBD1 (5 bases). The CDR3 length is 10 residues. V dropped 8 bases and J dropped 10 bases, with 11 bases sitting between them. Here the CDR3 reads CASLGAGAFF. Here the CDR3 DNA reads TGTGCCAGCCTAGGGGCCGGAGCTTTCTTT.

The sample holds a few counts of this clonotype. This chain links TRBV7-9 with TRBJ1-1, with D tentatively TRBD1 (6 bases). Trimming removed 3 bases from V and 6 bases from J, with 11 bases in between. This CDR3 is built from 13 residues. Germline CDR1 is SEHNR and CDR2 is FQNEAQ (reference sequence). The CDR3 protein is CASSLYRVSEAFF. Here the CDR3 DNA reads TGTGCCAGCAGCTTGTACAGGGTCTCTGAAGCTTTCTTT.

In its sample, this clonotype was seen many times. The chain is built from TRBV19 and TRBJ2-5; TRBD2 might be the D (5 bases). With 3 bases removed from V and 5 bases from J, the gap between germline ends came to 16 bases. Germline V gene lookup returns CDR1 LNHDA and CDR2 SQIVND (reference sequence). There are 15 residues in the CDR3. CDR3 DNA: TGTGCCAGTAGTATCGGGGATGCGTCGACGGAGACCCAGTACTTC. It yields the protein CASSIGDASTETQYF.

The chain carries TRBV10-3 and TRBJ2-3; 7 nucleotides match TRBD2. Germline CDR1 is ENHRY and CDR2 is SYGVKD. V trimming: 6 bases; J trimming: 1 base; junction bases outside the gene matches: 13. The CDR3 contains 17 residues. Written as DNA, the CDR3 is TGTGCCATCAGCAGCTTGATGGGGAGGGGAGGCACAGATACGCAGTATTTT. Protein: CAISSLMGRGGTDTQYF.

This clonotype appeared a few times. This chain joins TRBV12-3 or TRBV12-4 and TRBJ1-2; 9 positions agree with TRBD1. This CDR3 is built from 15 residues. The V segment lost 6 bases and the J segment 5 bases; nucleotides outside the gene matches: 10. CDR3 region: CASSLRGDRVYGYTF. CDR3 sequence (DNA): TGTGCCAGCAGCCTGAGGGGGGACAGGGTTTATGGCTACACCTTC.

The chain is built from TRBV24-1 and TRBJ2-5; 7 bases are shared with TRBD1. With V trimmed by 4 bases and J by 2 bases, 3 bases remained unmatched. CDR3 length: 14 amino acids. The V gene's germline CDR1 is KGHDR and CDR2 SFDVKD. The CDR3 DNA reads TGTGCCACCAGTGACTCGGGACAGCAAGAGACCCAGTACTTC. This encodes CATSDSGQQETQYF.

The CDR3 region is CAISQEYEQYF. In DNA form, the CDR3 reads TGTGCCATCAGTCAAGAATACGAGCAGTACTTC. The V and J genes are TRBV10-3 and TRBJ2-7; the D is unclear. The CDR3 has 11 amino acids. Per germline, CDR1 ENHRY and CDR2 SYGVKD. Trimming stripped 5 bases from V and 4 bases from J, with 6 bases between.

The chain links TRBV10-3 to TRBJ2-5, with 8 bases aligning to TRBD1. Germline V gene data show CDR1 as ENHRY and CDR2 as SYGVKD. This CDR3 comprises 12 residues. Trimming took 10 bases from V and 2 from J; bases not matched to a gene: 3. CDR3 amino acids: CATRQGQETQYF. The CDR3, as DNA: TGTGCCACCCGACAGGGGCAAGAGACCCAGTACTTC.

This clonotype was seen only a few times. This rearrangement joins TRBV11-2 to TRBJ2-1; weak D call: TRBD1 (5 bases). This CDR3 comprises 16 residues. Germline values: CDR1 SGHAT, CDR2 FQNNGV. Trimming took off 5 bases at V and 7 bases at J, with 21 bases between the two ends. The CDR3: CASSPLTVVLKNEQFF. CDR3 bases: TGTGCCAGCAGCCCGTTGACAGTAGTTTTGAAAAATGAGCAGTTCTTC.

The CDR3 here is CASRPLGETQYF. Here the CDR3 DNA reads TGTGCCAGCAGACCGCTGGGGGAGACCCAGTACTTC. V and J are TRBV2 and TRBJ2-5, with no clear D. Germline V gene sequence: CDR1 SNHLY, CDR2 FYNNEI. The CDR3 is 12 residues long. V shed 6 bases and J shed 5 bases, with 10 bases lying between them.

V and J are TRBV24-1 and TRBJ2-3; 8 positions match TRBD2. The germline V gene has CDR1 KGHDR and CDR2 SFDVKD. The V segment lost 0 bases and the J segment 2 bases; nucleotides outside the gene matches: 3. The CDR3 length is 16 residues. The CDR3: CATSDLLRGDTDTQYF. CDR3 nucleotide sequence: TGTGCCACCAGTGATTTGCTGCGGGGGGACACAGATACGCAGTATTTT.

The rearrangement uses TRBV7-9 and TRBJ2-1; 9 bases are a match to TRBD1. This CDR3 spans 15 amino acids. Germline CDR1 is SEHNR and CDR2 is FQNEAQ (reference sequence). The junction had 14 bases not matched to a gene; V was cut back by 8 bases and J by 9 bases. In DNA form, the CDR3 reads TGTGCCAGCGAACCCCCCGACAGGGGGGTCGGTGAGCAGTTCTTC. This codes for CASEPPDRGVGEQFF.

The chain recombines TRBV9 with TRBJ1-1; TRBD1 agrees at 8 bases. There are 14 residues in the CDR3. Germline CDR1 reads SGDLS; CDR2 reads YYNGEE. V lost 2 bases, J lost 8 bases, and 8 bases stayed unmatched. Here the CDR3 reads CASSVSDGDREAFF. CDR3 nucleotides: TGTGCCAGCAGCGTTTCCGACGGGGACAGGGAAGCTTTCTTT.

The V call is TRBV11-2, the J call TRBJ2-7; D ambiguous. The germline gives CDR1 SGHAT, CDR2 FQNNGV. The CDR3 consists of 13 residues. Trimming pared 0 bases from V and 6 bases from J, leaving 9 bases between. CDR3 coding DNA: TGTGCCAGCAGCTTAGAACCCGGACCCGAGCAGTACTTC. Its protein is CASSLEPGPEQYF.

This clonotype has more than one count but fewer than ten. CDR3: CASSLPGQGENYGYTF. The DNA for the CDR3 is TGTGCCAGCAGCTTGCCGGGACAGGGGGAAAACTATGGCTACACCTTC. The V and J genes are TRBV7-9 and TRBJ1-2, with 11 bases fitting TRBD1. J was trimmed by 2 bases and V by 3 bases; bases with no gene match: 5. Germline loops: CDR1 SEHNR, CDR2 FQNEAQ (reference sequence). This CDR3 is 16 amino acids long.

V usage is TRBV30 and J usage is TRBJ1-5, with no clear D. Per the germline V gene, CDR1 is GTSNPN and CDR2 is SVGIG (reference sequence). V dropped 0 bases and J dropped 4 bases, with 7 bases sitting between them. CDR3 size: 13 residues. The CDR3 sequence: CAWSVRENQPQHF. The CDR3 region has the DNA TGTGCCTGGAGTGTACGCGAAAATCAGCCCCAGCATTTT.

This clonotype was observed a few times. V gene TRBV7-2 combines with J gene TRBJ2-3; 13 bases agree with TRBD2. Germline V CDR1 and CDR2: SGHTA, FQGNSA. CDR3 length: 15 amino acids. Trimming cost V 3 bases and J 6 bases; bases outside gene matches: 3. DNA for the CDR3: TGTGCCAGCAGCTTCGGGACTAGCGGGAAGGATACGCAGTATTTT. Protein product: CASSFGTSGKDTQYF.

The V call is TRBV5-1, the J call TRBJ2-1, with 12 nucleotides matching TRBD2. J lost 7 bases, V lost 3 bases, and 8 bases had no gene match. The V gene's germline CDR1 is SGHRS and CDR2 YFSETQ. The CDR3 runs to 16 residues. The CDR3 is CASSSRTSGTGNEQFF. The CDR3 DNA reads as TGCGCCAGCAGCTCCAGGACTAGCGGGACCGGGAATGAGCAGTTCTTC.

The chain has TRBV6-2 or TRBV6-3 and TRBJ1-5; maybe TRBD1 (5 bases). The CDR3 is 20 residues long. Germline CDR1 is MNHEY and CDR2 is SVGEGT. Trimming took 6 bases from V and 0 from J, leaving 27 bases between them. CDR3 amino acids: CASSEPTRPGHKYSNQPQHF. The CDR3 coding sequence is TGTGCCAGCAGCGAACCGACCCGGCCTGGACACAAGTATAGCAATCAGCCCCAGCATTTT.

In this sample, this clonotype turned up a few times. J is TRBJ2-1 and V is TRBV7-7; the D gene could be TRBD1 or TRBD2 (5 bases each). The CDR3 extends over 14 amino acids. Germline CDR1 and CDR2: SSHAT and FNYEAQ (reference sequence). The CDR3 coding sequence is TGTGCTAGCGCCCAGGGAAAGGGATACAATGAGCAGTTCTTC. It codes for CASAQGKGYNEQFF.

There are many counts of this clonotype. The chain uses TRBV12-3 or TRBV12-4 and TRBJ2-2; D call uncertain. V gave up 1 base and J gave up 0 bases, with 3 bases separating them. The CDR3 length is 14 residues. CDR3 bases: TGTGCCAGCAGTTTAGGACCGAACACCGGGGAGCTGTTTTTT. Amino acid sequence: CASSLGPNTGELFF.

This clonotype appeared a few times. V gene TRBV4-2 combines with J gene TRBJ2-2; TRBD2 is a possible D gene (7 bases). V gave up 8 bases and J gave up 3 bases, with 19 bases separating them. CDR3 length equals 16 residues. Germline V gene lookup returns CDR1 LGHNA and CDR2 YNFKEQ. The CDR3 protein is CASRARRGGDTGELFF. CDR3 nucleotide sequence: TGTGCCAGCCGGGCCCGGAGGGGGGGCGACACCGGGGAGCTGTTTTTT.

This rearrangement joins TRBV18 to TRBJ1-2; TRBD1 aligns across 10 bases. Germline V CDR1 and CDR2: KGHSH, LQKENI. CDR3 length: 12 amino acids. V shed 8 bases, J shed 7 bases, and the junction held 4 bases outside the gene matches. The CDR3 protein is CASLRTGGGYTF. The CDR3 nucleotides read TGTGCCAGCCTACGGACAGGGGGTGGCTACACCTTC.

The gene calls are TRBV7-9 and TRBJ2-7, with TRBD1 matching 10 bases. The CDR3 is 22 residues long. The V segment lost 6 bases and the J segment 7 bases; nucleotides outside the gene matches: 33. Germline V gene sequence: CDR1 SEHNR, CDR2 FQNEAQ (reference sequence). The DNA for the CDR3 is TGTGCCAGCAGACCTACTCGATCAAACCGTCGGATGGGGACAGGGGAAGAAAGGGAGCAGTACTTC. Amino acids: CASRPTRSNRRMGTGEEREQYF.

This chain links TRBV6-2 or TRBV6-3 with TRBJ1-2; D remains unclear. With 5 bases removed from V and 4 bases from J, the gap between germline ends came to 14 bases. CDR1 is MNHEY and CDR2 is SVGEGT in the germline V gene. The CDR3 extends over 14 amino acids. The CDR3 sequence is CASSRPPGPYGYTF. CDR3 DNA sequence: TGTGCCAGCAGTAGGCCTCCTGGGCCCTATGGCTACACCTTC.

This clonotype was counted between two and nine times. The rearrangement joins TRBV4-3 to TRBJ2-3, with D hard to call. Germline V gene lookup returns CDR1 LGHNA and CDR2 YSLEER. The CDR3 spans 15 residues. V lost 1 base to trimming and J lost 0 bases, with 8 bases between them. DNA of the CDR3: TGCGCCAGCAGCCAAGGATTTAGTAGCACAGATACGCAGTATTTT. It codes for CASSQGFSSTDTQYF.

A remark on this clonotype: One end of the junction fails to match germline, which may point to a read error. J is TRBJ1-4 and V is TRBV6-1; the D is unclear. CDR1 MNHNS and CDR2 SASEGT come from the germline V gene. This CDR3 is 14 amino acids long. Here the CDR3 reads CASREGRNNEKLFF. The CDR3 DNA follows: TGTGCCAGCAGAGAAGGCCGGAATAATGAAAAACTGTTTTTT.